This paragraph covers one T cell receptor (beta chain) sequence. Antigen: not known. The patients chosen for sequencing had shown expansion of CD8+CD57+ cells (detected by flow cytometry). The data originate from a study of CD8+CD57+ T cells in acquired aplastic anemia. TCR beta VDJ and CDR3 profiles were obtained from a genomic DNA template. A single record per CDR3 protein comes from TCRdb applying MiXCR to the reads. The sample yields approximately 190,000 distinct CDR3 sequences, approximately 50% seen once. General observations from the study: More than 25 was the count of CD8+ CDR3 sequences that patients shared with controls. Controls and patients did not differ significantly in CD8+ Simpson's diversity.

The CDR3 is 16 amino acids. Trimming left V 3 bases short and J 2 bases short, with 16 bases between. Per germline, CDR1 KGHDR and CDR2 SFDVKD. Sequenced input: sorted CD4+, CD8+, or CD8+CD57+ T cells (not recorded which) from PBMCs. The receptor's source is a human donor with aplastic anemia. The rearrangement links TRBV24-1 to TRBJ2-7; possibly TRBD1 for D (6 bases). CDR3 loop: CATSDTVGTSTYEQYF. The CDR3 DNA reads TGTGCCACCAGTGATACCGTCGGGACATCTACCTACGAGCAGTACTTC.